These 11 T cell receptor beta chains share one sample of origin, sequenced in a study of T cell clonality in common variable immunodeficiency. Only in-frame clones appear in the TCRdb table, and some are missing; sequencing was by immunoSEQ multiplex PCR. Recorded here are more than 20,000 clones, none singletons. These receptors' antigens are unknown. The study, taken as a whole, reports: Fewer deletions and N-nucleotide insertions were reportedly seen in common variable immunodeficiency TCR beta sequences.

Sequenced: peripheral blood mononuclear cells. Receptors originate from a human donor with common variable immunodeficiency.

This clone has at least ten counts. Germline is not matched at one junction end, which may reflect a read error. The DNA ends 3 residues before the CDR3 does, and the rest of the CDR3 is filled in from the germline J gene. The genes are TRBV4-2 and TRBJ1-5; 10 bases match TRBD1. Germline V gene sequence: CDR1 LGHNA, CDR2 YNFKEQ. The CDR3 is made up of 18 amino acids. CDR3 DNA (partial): TGCGCCAGCAGCCAAGATGCGGGGACAGGGGAGCGCAATCAGCCC. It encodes CASSQDAGTGERNQP. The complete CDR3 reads CASSQDAGTGERNQPQHF.

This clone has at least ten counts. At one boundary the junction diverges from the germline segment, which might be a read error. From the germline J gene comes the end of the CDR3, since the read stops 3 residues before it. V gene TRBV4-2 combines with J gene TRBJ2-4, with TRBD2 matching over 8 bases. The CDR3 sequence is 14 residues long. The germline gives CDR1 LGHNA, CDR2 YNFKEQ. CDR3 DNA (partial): TGCGCCAGCAGCCAAGACGGGGGGGAAAACATT. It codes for CASSQDGGENI. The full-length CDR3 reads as CASSQDGGENIQYF.

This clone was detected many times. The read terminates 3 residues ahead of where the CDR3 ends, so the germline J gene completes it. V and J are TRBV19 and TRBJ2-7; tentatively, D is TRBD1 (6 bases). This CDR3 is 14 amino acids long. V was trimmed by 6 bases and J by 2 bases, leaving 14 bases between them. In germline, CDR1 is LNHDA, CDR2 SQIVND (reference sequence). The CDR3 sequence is CASSSRGLPYEQYF. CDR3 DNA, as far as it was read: TGTGCCAGTAGCTCCAGGGGTCTACCCTACGAG.

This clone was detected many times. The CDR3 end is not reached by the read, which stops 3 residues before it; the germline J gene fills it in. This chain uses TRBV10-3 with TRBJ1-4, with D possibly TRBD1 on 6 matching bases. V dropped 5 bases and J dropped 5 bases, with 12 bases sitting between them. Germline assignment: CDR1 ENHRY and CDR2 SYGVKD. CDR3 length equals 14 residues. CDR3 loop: CAISTGRENEKLFF. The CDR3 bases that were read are TGTGCCATCAGTACAGGGAGGGAGAATGAAAAA.

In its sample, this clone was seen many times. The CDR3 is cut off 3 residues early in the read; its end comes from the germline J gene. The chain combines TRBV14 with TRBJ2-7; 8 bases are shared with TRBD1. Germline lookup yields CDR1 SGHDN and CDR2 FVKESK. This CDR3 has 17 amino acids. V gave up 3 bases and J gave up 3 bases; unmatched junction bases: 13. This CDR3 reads CASSHRQGFRAVYEQYF. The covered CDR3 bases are TGTGCCAGCAGCCACCGACAGGGGTTTAGGGCGGTCTACGAG.

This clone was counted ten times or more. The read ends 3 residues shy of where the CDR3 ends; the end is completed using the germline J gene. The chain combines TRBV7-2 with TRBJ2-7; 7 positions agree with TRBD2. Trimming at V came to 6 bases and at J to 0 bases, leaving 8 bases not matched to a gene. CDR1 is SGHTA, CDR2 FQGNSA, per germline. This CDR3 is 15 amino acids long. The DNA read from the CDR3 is TGTGCCAGCAGTCGATCTAGCGGTGACTCCTACGAG. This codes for CASSRSSGDSYE. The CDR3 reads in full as CASSRSSGDSYEQYF.

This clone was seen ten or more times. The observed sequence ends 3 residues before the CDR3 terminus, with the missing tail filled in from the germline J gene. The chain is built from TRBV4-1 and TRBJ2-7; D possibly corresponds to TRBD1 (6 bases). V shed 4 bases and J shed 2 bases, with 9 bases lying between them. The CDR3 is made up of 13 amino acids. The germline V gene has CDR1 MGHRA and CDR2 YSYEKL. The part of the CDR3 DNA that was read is TGCGCCAGCAGCCTTCGGACAGCCTACGAG. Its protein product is CASSLRTAYE. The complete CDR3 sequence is CASSLRTAYEQYF.

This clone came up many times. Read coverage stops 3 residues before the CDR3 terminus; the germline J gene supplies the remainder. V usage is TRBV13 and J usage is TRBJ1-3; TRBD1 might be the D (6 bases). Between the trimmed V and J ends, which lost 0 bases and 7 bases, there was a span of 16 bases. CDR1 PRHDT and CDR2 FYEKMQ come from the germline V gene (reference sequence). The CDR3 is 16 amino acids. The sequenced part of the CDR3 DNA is TGTGCCAGCAGCTTAGGCAACAGGGTTCTCGAGAACACC. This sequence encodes CASSLGNRVLENT. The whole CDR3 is CASSLGNRVLENTIYF.

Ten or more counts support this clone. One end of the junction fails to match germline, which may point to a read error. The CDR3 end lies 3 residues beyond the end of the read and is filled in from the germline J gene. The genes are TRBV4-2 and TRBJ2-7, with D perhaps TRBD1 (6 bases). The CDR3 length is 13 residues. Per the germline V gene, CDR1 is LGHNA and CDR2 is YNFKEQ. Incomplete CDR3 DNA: TGCGCCAGCAGCCCGGGCAGGGGATACGAG. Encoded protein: CASSPGRGYE. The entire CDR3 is CASSPGRGYEQYF.

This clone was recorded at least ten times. The CDR3 bases that were read are TGTGCCAGCAGTCCCGACCAGGGAGCTAACTATGGC. Translation: CASSPDQGANYG. The full CDR3 sequence reads CASSPDQGANYGYTF. V and J are TRBV12-3 or TRBV12-4 and TRBJ1-2; TRBD1 is a possible D gene (5 bases). The read halts 3 residues ahead of the CDR3 end, with the missing end drawn from the germline J gene. Trimming shortened V by 5 bases and J by 0 bases, and 13 bases separated the two germline ends. The CDR3 spans 15 residues.

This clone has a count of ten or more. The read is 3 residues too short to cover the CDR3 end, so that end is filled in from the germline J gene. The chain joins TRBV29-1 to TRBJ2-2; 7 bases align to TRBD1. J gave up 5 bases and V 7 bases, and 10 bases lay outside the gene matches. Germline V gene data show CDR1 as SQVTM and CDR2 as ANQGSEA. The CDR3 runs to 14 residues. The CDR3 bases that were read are TGCAGCGCCTTGAGACAGGGCAAAACCGGGGAG. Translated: CSALRQGKTGE. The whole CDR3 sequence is CSALRQGKTGELFF.